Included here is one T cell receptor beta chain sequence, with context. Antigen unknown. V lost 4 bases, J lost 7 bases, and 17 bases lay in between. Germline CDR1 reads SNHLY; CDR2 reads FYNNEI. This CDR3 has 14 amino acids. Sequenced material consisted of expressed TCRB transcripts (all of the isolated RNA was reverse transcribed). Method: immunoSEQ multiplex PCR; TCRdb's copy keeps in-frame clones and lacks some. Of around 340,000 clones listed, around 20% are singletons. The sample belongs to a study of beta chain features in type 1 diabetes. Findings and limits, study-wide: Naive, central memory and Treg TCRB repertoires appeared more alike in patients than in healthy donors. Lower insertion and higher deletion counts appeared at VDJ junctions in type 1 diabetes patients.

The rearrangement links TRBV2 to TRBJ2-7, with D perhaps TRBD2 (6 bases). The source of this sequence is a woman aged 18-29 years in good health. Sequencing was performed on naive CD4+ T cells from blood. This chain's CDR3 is CASSGGTSNGEQYF. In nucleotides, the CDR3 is TGTGCCAGCAGTGGAGGGACTTCAAATGGAGAGCAGTACTTC.